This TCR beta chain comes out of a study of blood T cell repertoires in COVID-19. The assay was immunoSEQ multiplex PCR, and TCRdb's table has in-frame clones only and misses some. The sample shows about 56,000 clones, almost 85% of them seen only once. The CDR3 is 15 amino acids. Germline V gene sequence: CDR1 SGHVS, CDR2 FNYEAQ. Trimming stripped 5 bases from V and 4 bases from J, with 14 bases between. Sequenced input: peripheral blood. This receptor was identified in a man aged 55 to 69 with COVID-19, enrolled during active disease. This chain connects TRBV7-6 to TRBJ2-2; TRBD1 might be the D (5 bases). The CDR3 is CASSPLGLGTGELFF. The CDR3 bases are TGTGCCAGCAGCCCCTTGGGGCTGGGCACCGGGGAGCTGTTTTTT.